In its sample, the clone carrying this TCR beta chain was seen a few times. The data are from a study of human T cells and chemical hapten exposure. TCRdb fed the RACE reads into MiXCR, producing one record per CDR3 protein. Of about 120,000 distinct CDR3 sequences in the sample, approximately 13% were seen once. The CDR3 is 14 amino acids. V trimming: 4 bases; J trimming: 9 bases; junction bases outside the gene matches: 8. In germline, CDR1 is KGHDR, CDR2 SFDVKD. Time point: patch test 1, 2 weeks after DPC sensitization. Treatment reported: therapeutic diphenylcyclopropenone sensitization with weekly scalp DPC.

This TCR was recovered from a man aged 18 to 29 with alopecia areata. Some clones in this sample may be carry-over from other donors' samples. This chain connects TRBV24-1 to TRBJ2-1; TRBD1 matches 7 bases. The sample in question was whole blood, obtained in connection with sensitization to the hapten diphenylcyclopropenone (DPC). The CDR3 is CATSERGGIGEQFF. For the CDR3, the DNA is TGTGCCACCAGTGAGAGAGGGGGCATCGGTGAGCAGTTCTTC.